Listed below are T cell receptor beta chains from one sample, sequenced in a study of preoperative IRX-2 immunotherapy in early breast cancer. This table comes from immunoSEQ multiplex PCR, and its TCRdb copy is limited to in-frame clones, with some not included. Of 4,200 or so clones listed, 65% to 70% were seen once; the top ten hold roughly 14%. Sequencing used tumor tissue, obtained after IRX-2 immunotherapy. The origin of the receptors is a human donor with breast cancer. Both conserved end residues are part of each CDR3. The D gene is left open where the match is weak. Only some rows state a clone size, as once, few, many or a class for expanded clones.

cdr3_length	clone_size	v_call	d_call	j_call	cdr3_aa	cdr3_nt
16	large	TRBV6-8	TRBD2	TRBJ2-1	CASSSGRESSYNEQFF	TGTGCCAGCAGTTCCGGGAGGGAGAGCTCCTACAATGAGCAGTTCTTC
13	-	TRBV28	TRBD2	TRBJ2-3	CASSSTSSDTQYF	TGTGCCAGCAGTTCGACTAGCTCAGATACGCAGTATTTT
16	-	TRBV19	TRBD2	TRBJ2-1	CASSAGREFSYNEQFF	TGTGCCAGTAGTGCGGGGCGGGAGTTCTCCTACAATGAGCAGTTCTTC
15	-	TRBV6-8	-	TRBJ2-7	CASSYPRGRAHEQYF	TGTGCCAGCAGTTACCCCAGGGGCAGGGCCCACGAGCAGTACTTC
12	-	TRBV18	-	TRBJ1-2	CASSSERGGYTF	TGTGCCAGCTCATCGGAGCGGGGTGGCTACACCTTC
17	-	TRBV7-5	-	TRBJ2-3	CASSPPPGSGYTDTQYF	TGTGCCAGCAGCCCCCCACCGGGGAGTGGGTACACAGATACGCAGTATTTT
14	-	TRBV5-1	TRBD2	TRBJ2-7	CASSLISGTYEQYF	TGCGCCAGCAGCTTGATAAGCGGGACCTACGAGCAGTACTTC
15	-	TRBV5-1	TRBD2	TRBJ2-1	CASRRREGLYNEQFF	TGCGCCAGCAGAAGGCGGGAGGGCCTGTACAATGAGCAGTTCTTC
15	-	TRBV5-1	TRBD1	TRBJ1-2	CASSSLGQGAVGYTF	TGCGCCAGCAGCTCCCTCGGACAGGGAGCAGTTGGCTACACCTTC
13	-	TRBV19	TRBD1	TRBJ1-1	CASSRQGRTEAFF	TGTGCCAGTAGCCGACAGGGAAGAACTGAAGCTTTCTTT